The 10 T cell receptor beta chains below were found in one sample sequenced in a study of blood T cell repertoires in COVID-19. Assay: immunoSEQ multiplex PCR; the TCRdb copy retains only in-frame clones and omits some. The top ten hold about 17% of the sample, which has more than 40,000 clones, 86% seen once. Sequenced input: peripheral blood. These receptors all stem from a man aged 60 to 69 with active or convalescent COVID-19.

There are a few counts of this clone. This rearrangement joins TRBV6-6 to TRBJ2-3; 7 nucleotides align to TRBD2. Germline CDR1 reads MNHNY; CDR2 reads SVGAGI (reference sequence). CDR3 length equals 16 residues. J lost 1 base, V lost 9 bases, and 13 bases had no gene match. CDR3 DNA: TGTGCCAGTCACTTGGGGGGGGACTTGCGCACAGATACGCAGTATTTT. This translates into CASHLGGDLRTDTQYF.

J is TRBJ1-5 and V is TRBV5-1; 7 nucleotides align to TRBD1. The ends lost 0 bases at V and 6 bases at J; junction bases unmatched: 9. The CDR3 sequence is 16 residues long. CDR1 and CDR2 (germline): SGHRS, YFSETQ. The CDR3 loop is CASSLGDRQGGQPQHF. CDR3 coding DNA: TGCGCCAGCAGCTTGGGGGACCGACAGGGCGGTCAGCCCCAGCATTTT.

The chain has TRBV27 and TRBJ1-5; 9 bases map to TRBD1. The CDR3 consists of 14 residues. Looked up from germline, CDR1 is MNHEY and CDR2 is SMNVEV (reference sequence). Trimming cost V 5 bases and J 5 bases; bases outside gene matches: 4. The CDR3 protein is CASSAGQGYQPQHF. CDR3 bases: TGTGCCAGCAGTGCAGGACAGGGGTATCAGCCCCAGCATTTT.

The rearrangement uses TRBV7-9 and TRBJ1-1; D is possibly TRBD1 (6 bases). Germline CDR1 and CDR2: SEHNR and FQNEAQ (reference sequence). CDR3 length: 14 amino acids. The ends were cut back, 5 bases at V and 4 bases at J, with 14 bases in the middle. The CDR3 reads CASSLTGWSTEAFF. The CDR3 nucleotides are TGTGCCAGCAGCCTCACAGGGTGGAGCACTGAAGCTTTCTTT.

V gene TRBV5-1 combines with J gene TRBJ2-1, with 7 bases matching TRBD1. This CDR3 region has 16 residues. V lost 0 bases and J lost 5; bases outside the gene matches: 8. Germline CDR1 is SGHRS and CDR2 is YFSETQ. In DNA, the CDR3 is TGCGCCAGCAGCTTGGGCCCGATCGACAGGGACAATGAGCAGTTCTTC. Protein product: CASSLGPIDRDNEQFF.

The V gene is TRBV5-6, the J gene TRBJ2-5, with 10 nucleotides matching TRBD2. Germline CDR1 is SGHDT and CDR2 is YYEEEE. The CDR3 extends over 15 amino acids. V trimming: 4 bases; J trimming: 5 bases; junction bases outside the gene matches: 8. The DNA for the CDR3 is TGTGCCAGCAGCCGAGAGCGGGGGGGCCGGGAGACCCAGTACTTC. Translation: CASSRERGGRETQYF.

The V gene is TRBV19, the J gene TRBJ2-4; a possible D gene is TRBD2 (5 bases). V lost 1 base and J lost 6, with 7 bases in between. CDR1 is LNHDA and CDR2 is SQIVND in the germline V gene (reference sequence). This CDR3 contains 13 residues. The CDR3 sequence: CASSIGGINIQYF. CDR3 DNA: TGTGCCAGTAGTATAGGAGGGATAAACATTCAGTACTTC. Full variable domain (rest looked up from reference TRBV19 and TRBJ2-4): DGGITQSPKYLFRKEGQNVTLSCEQNLNHDAMYWYRQDPGQGLRLIYYSQIVNDFQKGDIAEGYSVSREKKESFPLTVTSAQKNPTAFYLCASSIGGINIQYFGAGTRLSVL.

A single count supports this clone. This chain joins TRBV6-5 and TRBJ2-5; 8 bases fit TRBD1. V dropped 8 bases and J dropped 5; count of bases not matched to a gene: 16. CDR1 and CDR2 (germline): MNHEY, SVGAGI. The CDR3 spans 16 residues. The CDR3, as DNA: TGTGCCAGCCCTTACTCCCGGGACAGGATTGGGGAGACCCAGTACTTC. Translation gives CASPYSRDRIGETQYF.

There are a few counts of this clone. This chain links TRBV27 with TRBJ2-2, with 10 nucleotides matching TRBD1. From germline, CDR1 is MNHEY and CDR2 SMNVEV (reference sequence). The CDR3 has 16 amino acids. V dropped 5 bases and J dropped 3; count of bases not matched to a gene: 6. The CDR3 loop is CASSGRDRGYTGELFF. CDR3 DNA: TGTGCCAGCAGTGGCCGGGACAGGGGATACACCGGGGAGCTGTTTTTT.

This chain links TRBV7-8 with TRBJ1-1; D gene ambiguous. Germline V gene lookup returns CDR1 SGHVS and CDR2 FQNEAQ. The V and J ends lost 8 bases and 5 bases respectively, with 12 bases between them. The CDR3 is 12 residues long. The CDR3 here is CASWATWTEAFF. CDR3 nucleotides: TGTGCCAGCTGGGCGACATGGACTGAAGCTTTCTTT.